In its sample, the clone carrying this T cell receptor beta chain was seen many times. The antigen remains undetermined. CDR3 length: 14 residues. V lost 6 bases to trimming and J lost 0 bases, with 6 bases between them. Per the germline V gene, CDR1 is MNHEY and CDR2 is SVGAGI. A single record per CDR3 protein comes from TCRdb applying MiXCR to the multiplex PCR reads. Counted here are about 300,000 distinct CDR3 sequences, more than 30% occurring once; the ten biggest clones make up more than 0.85%. Axillary draining lymph nodes of breast cancer patients supplied the node samples. This entry comes from a study of breast tumors, draining lymph nodes, adjacent tissues. The study, taken as a whole, reports: Tumor and nontumor repertoires were significantly more similar in luminal-like than in basal-like breast cancer. The lymph node origin of tumor T cells was framed as consistent with a hypothesis, not demonstrated. Tumors had less TCR diversity than lymph nodes, more than nontumor tissue.

What was sequenced was axillary lymph node tissue. The rearrangement links TRBV6-5 to TRBJ1-6; D is unclear. The source is a female donor with breast cancer. Some clones in this sample may be carry-over from other donors' samples. CDR3 sequence (DNA): TGTGCCAGCAGGGAGAGCTCCTATAATTCACCCCTCCACTTT. Its translation: CASRESSYNSPLHF.